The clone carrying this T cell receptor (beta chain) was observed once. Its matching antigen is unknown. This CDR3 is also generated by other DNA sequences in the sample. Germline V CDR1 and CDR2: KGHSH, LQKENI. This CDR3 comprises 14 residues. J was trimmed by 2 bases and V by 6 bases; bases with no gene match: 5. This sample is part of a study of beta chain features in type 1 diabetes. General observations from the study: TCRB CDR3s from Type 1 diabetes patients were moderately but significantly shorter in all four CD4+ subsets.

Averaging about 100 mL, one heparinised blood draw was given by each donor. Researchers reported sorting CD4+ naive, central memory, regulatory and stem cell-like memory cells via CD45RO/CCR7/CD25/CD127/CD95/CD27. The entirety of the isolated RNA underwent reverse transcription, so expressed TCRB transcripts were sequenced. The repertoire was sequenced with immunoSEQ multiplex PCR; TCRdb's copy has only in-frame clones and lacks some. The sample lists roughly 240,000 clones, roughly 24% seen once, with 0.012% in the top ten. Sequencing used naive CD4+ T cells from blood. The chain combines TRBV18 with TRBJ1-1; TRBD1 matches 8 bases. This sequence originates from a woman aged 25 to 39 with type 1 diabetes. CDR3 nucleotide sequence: TGTGCCAGCTCGCCCGGGACAGGTAACACTGAAGCTTTCTTT. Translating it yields CASSPGTGNTEAFF.